This T cell receptor beta chain was obtained from a study of T cell responses to AZD1222 COVID-19 vaccine. V was shortened by 5 bases and J by 4 bases, with 11 bases between the two germline ends. CDR3 length: 13 amino acids. Germline V lookup: CDR1 MNHEY, CDR2 SMNVEV (reference sequence). General study results and limits: Recipients of two AZD1222 doses showed rising Spike-specific TCR breadth and depth. Repertoires were collected only later (after the peak T cell response had occurred). Only a handful of people who got AZD1222 tested seropositive at baseline.

On this clone: Antigen: not known.

Libraries were prepared by immunoSEQ multiplex PCR; TCRdb keeps only in-frame clonotypes and omits some of them. The sample contains 110,000 to 150,000 clones, around 94% of which appear only once. This receptor was taken from an adult who had recovered from COVID-19. This material consisted of peripheral blood, taken after recovery from COVID-19. The V call is TRBV27, the J call TRBJ1-2; a weak D match, TRBD1 (5 bases). In nucleotides, the CDR3 is TGTGCCAGCAGTCCGGGACGGAGCTATGGCTACACCTTC. As protein: CASSPGRSYGYTF.